This TCR beta chain is from a study of cytomegalovirus exposure and HLA in healthy donors. PCR employed 60 Vbeta and 13 Jbeta primers. Data came from immunoSEQ multiplex PCR; TCRdb stores just in-frame clones and leaves some out. The sample records fewer than 250,000 clones, about 79% being singletons. Germline CDR1 and CDR2: SGDLS and YYNGEE. CDR3 size: 14 residues. V lost 0 bases to trimming and J lost 5 bases, with 9 bases between them. This TCR derives from a male donor in good health and CMV-seronegative. The specimen sequenced was PBMCs. The rearrangement uses TRBV9 and TRBJ1-5; no reliable D call. The CDR3 coding sequence is TGTGCCAGCAGCGTAGAAGGTGGGCATCAGCCCCAGCATTTT. This codes for CASSVEGGHQPQHF.